The rows below give T cell receptor beta chains drawn from one sample of a study of siplizumab effects on memory and regulatory T cells. This table comes from immunoSEQ multiplex PCR, and its TCRdb copy is limited to in-frame clones, with some not included. This sample carries about 87,000 clones, approximately 93% of them seen once, and the ten largest clones take around 0.31%. The sequenced sample consisted of non-Treg CD4+ T cells sorted from blood. The receptors were gathered from a human donor in good health. Both conserved end residues are part of each CDR3. The D gene is left open where the match is weak. Part of the rows lack a size; the others show once, few, many or a class for expanded clones.

V gene: TRBV5-4
D gene: TRBD1
clone size: -
J gene: TRBJ1-1
CDR3 protein: CASSWIHTGGRGTTEAFF
CDR3 DNA: TGTGCCAGCAGCTGGATCCATACAGGGGGCAGAGGGACCACTGAAGCTTTCTTT

V gene: TRBV7-9
D gene: -
clone size: -
J gene: TRBJ2-5
CDR3 protein: CASSRGETQYF
CDR3 DNA: TGTGCCAGCAGTCGTGGGGAGACCCAGTACTTC

V gene: TRBV5-4
D gene: TRBD2
clone size: -
J gene: TRBJ2-3
CDR3 protein: CASSEPRAGGPSDTQYF
CDR3 DNA: TGTGCCAGCAGCGAACCTCGAGCGGGAGGGCCTTCGGATACGCAGTATTTT

V gene: TRBV18
D gene: -
clone size: -
J gene: TRBJ2-7
CDR3 protein: CASSPATDSYEQYF
CDR3 DNA: TGTGCCAGCTCACCAGCGACAGACTCCTACGAGCAGTACTTC

V gene: TRBV11-2
D gene: TRBD1
clone size: -
J gene: TRBJ1-1
CDR3 protein: CASSSWTGKGSTEAFF
CDR3 DNA: TGTGCCAGCAGCTCTTGGACAGGCAAAGGGAGTACTGAAGCTTTCTTT

V gene: TRBV28
D gene: -
clone size: -
J gene: TRBJ2-2
CDR3 protein: CASSFWARYGGELFF
CDR3 DNA: TGTGCCAGCAGTTTTTGGGCGAGATACGGCGGGGAGCTGTTTTTT

V gene: TRBV25-1
D gene: TRBD1
clone size: -
J gene: TRBJ2-1
CDR3 protein: CASSDPTGYYGNEQFF
CDR3 DNA: TGTGCCAGCAGTGATCCGACAGGGTATTACGGCAATGAGCAGTTCTTC

V gene: TRBV6-1
D gene: -
clone size: -
J gene: TRBJ1-2
CDR3 protein: CASRTFGMIYGYTF
CDR3 DNA: TGTGCCAGCAGGACGTTCGGGATGATCTATGGCTACACCTTC

V gene: TRBV15
D gene: -
clone size: once
J gene: TRBJ2-1
CDR3 protein: CATSRDTAGWNEQFF
CDR3 DNA: TGTGCCACCAGCAGAGACACTGCGGGCTGGAATGAGCAGTTCTTC

V gene: TRBV11-3
D gene: -
clone size: -
J gene: TRBJ2-2
CDR3 protein: CASSLEQGRTGELFF
CDR3 DNA: TGTGCCAGCAGCTTAGAGCAGGGGCGCACCGGGGAGCTGTTTTTT

V gene: TRBV5-1
D gene: -
clone size: -
J gene: TRBJ2-6
CDR3 protein: CASIQDSVVSGANVLTF
CDR3 DNA: TGCGCCAGCATCCAGGACAGCGTAGTCTCTGGGGCCAACGTCCTGACTTTC

V gene: TRBV9
D gene: -
clone size: -
J gene: TRBJ2-7
CDR3 protein: CASSVEGFGEQYF
CDR3 DNA: TGTGCCAGCAGCGTAGAAGGGTTTGGCGAGCAGTACTTC

V gene: TRBV10-3
D gene: TRBD1
clone size: once
J gene: TRBJ2-7
CDR3 protein: CAIRQTGQGDEQYF
CDR3 DNA: TGTGCCATCAGACAAACGGGACAGGGGGACGAGCAGTACTTC

V gene: TRBV7-9
D gene: -
clone size: -
J gene: TRBJ2-2
CDR3 protein: CASSLVAGRELFF
CDR3 DNA: TGTGCCAGCAGCTTAGTAGCAGGGCGGGAGCTGTTTTTT

V gene: TRBV27
D gene: TRBD1
clone size: -
J gene: TRBJ1-1
CDR3 protein: CASRVQGAGTEAFF
CDR3 DNA: TGTGCCAGCAGGGTACAGGGGGCGGGAACTGAAGCTTTCTTT

V gene: TRBV11-3
D gene: -
clone size: -
J gene: TRBJ1-3
CDR3 protein: CASTQPPGNTIYF
CDR3 DNA: TGTGCCAGCACCCAACCCCCTGGAAACACCATATATTTT

V gene: TRBV9
D gene: -
clone size: few
J gene: TRBJ2-5
CDR3 protein: CASSPPGGQETQYF
CDR3 DNA: TGTGCCAGCAGCCCCCCCGGGGGACAAGAGACCCAGTACTTC

V gene: TRBV5-5
D gene: TRBD2
clone size: -
J gene: TRBJ2-1
CDR3 protein: CASSLARGAYNEQFF
CDR3 DNA: TGTGCCAGCAGCTTGGCCCGGGGGGCCTACAATGAGCAGTTCTTC

V gene: TRBV7-9
D gene: -
clone size: -
J gene: TRBJ1-4
CDR3 protein: CASSLGQGEVEKLFF
CDR3 DNA: TGTGCCAGCAGCTTAGGTCAGGGAGAGGTCGAAAAACTGTTTTTT

V gene: TRBV15
D gene: TRBD1
clone size: -
J gene: TRBJ1-5
CDR3 protein: CATSRPGTGGNGSNQPQHF
CDR3 DNA: TGTGCCACCAGCAGGCCCGGGACAGGGGGGAATGGGAGCAATCAGCCCCAGCATTTT

V gene: TRBV10-3
D gene: -
clone size: -
J gene: TRBJ2-3
CDR3 protein: CAIQQGTDTQYF
CDR3 DNA: TGTGCCATCCAACAGGGCACAGATACGCAGTATTTT

V gene: TRBV12-2
D gene: -
clone size: -
J gene: TRBJ1-2
CDR3 protein: CASRPYGFQAQCPNGYTF
CDR3 DNA: TGTGCAAGTCGCCCCTATGGTTTCCAGGCCCAGTGCCCTAATGGCTACACCTTC

V gene: TRBV6-8
D gene: -
clone size: -
J gene: TRBJ1-2
CDR3 protein: CASWEGANYGYTF
CDR3 DNA: TGTGCCAGCTGGGAGGGGGCTAACTATGGCTACACCTTC

V gene: TRBV6-6
D gene: TRBD1
clone size: -
J gene: TRBJ1-6
CDR3 protein: CASRMGQGFNSPLHF
CDR3 DNA: TGTGCCAGCAGGATGGGACAGGGCTTTAATTCACCCCTCCACTTT

V gene: TRBV28
D gene: -
clone size: -
J gene: TRBJ2-7
CDR3 protein: CASRGQLEQYF
CDR3 DNA: TGTGCCAGCAGGGGACAACTGGAGCAGTACTTC

V gene: TRBV7-6
D gene: -
clone size: -
J gene: TRBJ2-1
CDR3 protein: CASSPQGGGVYNEQFF
CDR3 DNA: TGTGCCAGCAGCCCCCAAGGTGGCGGGGTTTACAATGAGCAGTTCTTC

V gene: TRBV14
D gene: -
clone size: -
J gene: TRBJ1-1
CDR3 protein: CASSPDWNTEAFF
CDR3 DNA: TGTGCCAGCAGCCCCGATTGGAACACTGAAGCTTTCTTT

V gene: TRBV19
D gene: TRBD1
clone size: -
J gene: TRBJ1-1
CDR3 protein: CASSIPRDRGRTNTEAFF
CDR3 DNA: TGTGCCAGTAGTATCCCAAGGGACAGGGGGCGGACGAACACTGAAGCTTTCTTT

V gene: TRBV4-3
D gene: -
clone size: -
J gene: TRBJ1-2
CDR3 protein: CASSQGTGHPGRGYGYTF
CDR3 DNA: TGCGCCAGCAGCCAAGGTACGGGACACCCCGGGAGAGGCTATGGCTACACCTTC

V gene: TRBV6-5
D gene: TRBD1
clone size: -
J gene: TRBJ2-7
CDR3 protein: CASRQGTYEQYF
CDR3 DNA: TGTGCCAGCCGACAGGGGACCTACGAGCAGTACTTC

V gene: TRBV7-9
D gene: TRBD1
clone size: -
J gene: TRBJ2-7
CDR3 protein: CASSLTDRGFPYEQYF
CDR3 DNA: TGTGCCAGCAGCTTAACTGACAGGGGGTTCCCCTACGAGCAGTACTTC

V gene: TRBV29-1
D gene: -
clone size: -
J gene: TRBJ2-3
CDR3 protein: CSVLPTDTQYF
CDR3 DNA: TGCAGCGTTCTACCCACAGATACGCAGTATTTT

V gene: TRBV7-2
D gene: -
clone size: few
J gene: TRBJ1-5
CDR3 protein: CASTPQGGAQPQHF
CDR3 DNA: TGTGCCAGCACCCCCCAGGGTGGGGCTCAGCCCCAGCATTTT

V gene: TRBV10-3
D gene: -
clone size: -
J gene: TRBJ2-1
CDR3 protein: CAIRREIHNEQFF
CDR3 DNA: TGTGCCATCCGCCGGGAGATCCACAATGAGCAGTTCTTC

V gene: TRBV18
D gene: -
clone size: -
J gene: TRBJ2-6
CDR3 protein: CASSPPSGTSGANVLTF
CDR3 DNA: TGTGCCAGCTCACCACCGTCCGGAACCTCTGGGGCCAACGTCCTGACTTTC

V gene: TRBV2
D gene: TRBD1
clone size: -
J gene: TRBJ1-3
CDR3 protein: CASSGQGSGNTIYF
CDR3 DNA: TGTGCCAGCAGTGGACAGGGCTCTGGAAACACCATATATTTT

V gene: TRBV6-1
D gene: TRBD1
clone size: -
J gene: TRBJ1-6
CDR3 protein: CASSEYRTGYSPLHF
CDR3 DNA: TGTGCCAGCAGTGAATATAGGACAGGGTATTCACCCCTCCACTTT

V gene: TRBV15
D gene: -
clone size: -
J gene: TRBJ2-5
CDR3 protein: CATSRGSLATQETQYF
CDR3 DNA: TGTGCCACCAGCAGAGGATCCCTAGCGACACAAGAGACCCAGTACTTC

V gene: TRBV14
D gene: -
clone size: -
J gene: TRBJ1-3
CDR3 protein: CASSLIGNTIYF
CDR3 DNA: TGTGCCAGCAGCCTAATCGGAAACACCATATATTTT

V gene: TRBV7-3
D gene: -
clone size: -
J gene: TRBJ1-5
CDR3 protein: CASSPGVNQPQHF
CDR3 DNA: TGTGCCAGCAGCCCAGGCGTTAATCAGCCCCAGCATTTT

V gene: TRBV7-2
D gene: -
clone size: -
J gene: TRBJ1-1
CDR3 protein: CASSLWGMNTEAFF
CDR3 DNA: TGTGCCAGCAGCTTATGGGGCATGAACACTGAAGCTTTCTTT

V gene: TRBV4-1
D gene: TRBD2
clone size: -
J gene: TRBJ2-1
CDR3 protein: CASSRPVAGGPKQFF
CDR3 DNA: TGCGCCAGCAGCCGCCCTGTCGCGGGGGGGCCCAAGCAGTTCTTC

V gene: TRBV27
D gene: TRBD2
clone size: -
J gene: TRBJ2-3
CDR3 protein: CASSLREGIWRTDTQYF
CDR3 DNA: TGTGCCAGCAGTTTGCGGGAGGGTATTTGGCGCACAGATACGCAGTATTTT

V gene: TRBV7-9
D gene: TRBD2
clone size: -
J gene: TRBJ2-2
CDR3 protein: CASSVSGGNTGELFF
CDR3 DNA: TGTGCCAGCAGCGTTAGCGGGGGGAACACCGGGGAGCTGTTTTTT

V gene: TRBV2
D gene: -
clone size: once
J gene: TRBJ1-6
CDR3 protein: CASSDWGPDKLSPLHF
CDR3 DNA: TGTGCCAGCAGTGATTGGGGCCCCGATAAACTCTCACCCCTCCACTTT

V gene: TRBV19
D gene: -
clone size: -
J gene: TRBJ2-7
CDR3 protein: CASSMGLRESSYEQYF
CDR3 DNA: TGTGCCAGTAGTATGGGGTTGCGGGAATCCTCCTACGAGCAGTACTTC

V gene: TRBV10-3
D gene: -
clone size: -
J gene: TRBJ2-7
CDR3 protein: CAISESPYEQYF
CDR3 DNA: TGTGCCATCAGTGAGTCGCCATACGAGCAGTACTTC

V gene: TRBV6-5
D gene: -
clone size: -
J gene: TRBJ1-5
CDR3 protein: CASSDSVYQPQHF
CDR3 DNA: TGTGCCAGCAGTGACTCAGTGTATCAGCCCCAGCATTTT

V gene: TRBV5-1
D gene: -
clone size: once
J gene: TRBJ2-1
CDR3 protein: CASSLTTSSYNEQFF
CDR3 DNA: TGCGCCAGCAGCTTGACTACTAGTTCCTACAATGAGCAGTTCTTC

V gene: TRBV5-1
D gene: TRBD1
clone size: -
J gene: TRBJ2-7
CDR3 protein: CASSTDRGSLGEQYF
CDR3 DNA: TGCGCCAGCAGCACGGACAGGGGGTCTCTCGGCGAGCAGTACTTC

V gene: TRBV9
D gene: -
clone size: -
J gene: TRBJ2-1
CDR3 protein: CASSVVQRSSYNEQFF
CDR3 DNA: TGTGCCAGCAGCGTAGTTCAGCGGAGCTCCTACAATGAGCAGTTCTTC

V gene: TRBV6-6
D gene: -
clone size: -
J gene: TRBJ2-2
CDR3 protein: CASTPGDTGELFF
CDR3 DNA: TGTGCCAGCACCCCCGGAGACACCGGGGAGCTGTTTTTT

V gene: TRBV19
D gene: -
clone size: -
J gene: TRBJ2-1
CDR3 protein: CASSIRVLRAAPSNEQFF
CDR3 DNA: TGTGCCAGTAGTATAAGGGTGTTGCGGGCGGCCCCTTCCAATGAGCAGTTCTTC

V gene: TRBV5-1
D gene: -
clone size: -
J gene: TRBJ1-1
CDR3 protein: CASSLAQGVPEAFF
CDR3 DNA: TGCGCCAGCAGCTTGGCTCAGGGCGTTCCAGAAGCTTTCTTT

V gene: TRBV4-1
D gene: -
clone size: -
J gene: TRBJ2-5
CDR3 protein: CASSPRGTQETQYF
CDR3 DNA: TGCGCCAGCAGCCCCCGGGGGACGCAAGAGACCCAGTACTTC

V gene: TRBV2
D gene: TRBD1
clone size: -
J gene: TRBJ1-4
CDR3 protein: CASSEQGQFNEKLFF
CDR3 DNA: TGTGCCAGCAGTGAGCAGGGACAGTTTAATGAAAAACTGTTTTTT

V gene: TRBV7-9
D gene: -
clone size: -
J gene: TRBJ2-3
CDR3 protein: CASSPGPGDTQYF
CDR3 DNA: TGTGCCAGCAGCCCGGGGCCCGGCGATACGCAGTATTTT

V gene: TRBV7-9
D gene: -
clone size: -
J gene: TRBJ1-1
CDR3 protein: CASSYLDTEAFF
CDR3 DNA: TGTGCCAGCAGCTACTTGGATACTGAAGCTTTCTTT

V gene: TRBV6-6
D gene: -
clone size: once
J gene: TRBJ2-5
CDR3 protein: CASSYSRETQYF
CDR3 DNA: TGTGCCAGCAGTTACTCGAGAGAGACCCAGTACTTC